The rows below give T cell receptor beta chains drawn from one sample of a study of blood T cell repertoires in COVID-19. TCRdb's table, derived via immunoSEQ multiplex PCR, lists solely in-frame clones and lacks some. The sample lists over 250,000 clones; over 75% were seen once. The sequencing sample was made of peripheral blood. The receptors come from a woman between 70 and 85 years old with acute or convalescent COVID-19. The CDR3 runs from the conserved cysteine through the conserved F or W. Each record gives: J gene, V gene, D gene, clone size, CDR3 DNA, CDR3 protein. A D gene is named only where the DNA matches it firmly. Size values are once, few and many counts, or a class for expanded clones, and some rows have none.

TRBJ1-1 TRBV6-5 - - TGTGCCAGCACGGCGGGGAACACTGAAGCTTTCTTT CASTAGNTEAFF
TRBJ2-1 TRBV6-4 - - TGTGCCAGCAGTGACCGACCCGGCGGCTACAATGAGCAGTTCTTC CASSDRPGGYNEQFF
TRBJ1-4 TRBV7-9 TRBD1 few TGTGCCAGCAGCTACGGGACAGGGCCGGGAACTAATGAAAAACTGTTTTTT CASSYGTGPGTNEKLFF
TRBJ1-1 TRBV18 TRBD1 - TGTGCCAGCTCAGCGGGACAGGAGACTGAAGCTTTCTTT CASSAGQETEAFF
TRBJ2-5 TRBV3-1/TRBV3-2 TRBD2 - TGTGCCAGCAGCCTAGTCCGTGCGGGGGGGACGAAAGAGACCCAGTACTTC CASSLVRAGGTKETQYF
TRBJ2-2 TRBV5-1 TRBD1 - TGCGCCAGCAGCCAACCGACAGGGGACGGGGAGCTGTTTTTT CASSQPTGDGELFF
TRBJ1-1 TRBV23-1 TRBD1 - TGCGCCAGCAGTCGACAGGGGGCAATGAGCAAGACTGAAGCTTTCTTT CASSRQGAMSKTEAFF
TRBJ1-4 TRBV15 - - TGTGCCACCTCTAGAGCTAATGAAAAACTGTTTTTT CATSRANEKLFF
TRBJ1-1 TRBV29-1 TRBD1 few TGCAGCGTTATTCCGGGACAGCCAACTGAAGCTTTCTTT CSVIPGQPTEAFF
TRBJ2-3 TRBV9 TRBD2 - TGTGCCAGCAGCGACGGCCCAGCGGGGGGGCGGGATACGCAGTATTTT CASSDGPAGGRDTQYF
TRBJ2-1 TRBV29-1 - once TGCAGCGTTGACGAACAGGCGACTTTAAAGCAGTTCTTC CSVDEQATLKQFF
TRBJ1-2 TRBV6-5 - once TGTGCCAGCAAGGTTAGGAGTCTGGATTTCTATGGCTACACCTTC CASKVRSLDFYGYTF
TRBJ1-4 TRBV11-2 - once TGTGCCAGCAGCCCGACAGACCGGGGGTATGAAAAACTGTTTTTT CASSPTDRGYEKLFF
TRBJ1-2 TRBV4-1 - - TGCGCCAGCAGCGAACAGGGATATGGCTACACCTTC CASSEQGYGYTF
TRBJ2-5 TRBV5-1 TRBD2 - TGCGCCAGCAGCTTAAGACTAGCGGGGGGGCAGACCCAGTACTTC CASSLRLAGGQTQYF
TRBJ1-2 TRBV7-2 - - TGTGCCAGCACCGTGGGGGGAATCTACGGCTACACCTTC CASTVGGIYGYTF
TRBJ2-1 TRBV3-1/TRBV3-2 - - TGTGCCAGCAGCCAAGGCAGTTGGCAGTTCTTC CASSQGSWQFF
TRBJ1-6 TRBV12-2 - - TGTGCAAGTCGCTTCCCAAGAGCGGCGGACTATAATTCACCCCTCCACTTT CASRFPRAADYNSPLHF